A selection of T cell receptor beta chains follows, all from one sample in a study of blood T cell repertoires in COVID-19. Sequenced by immunoSEQ multiplex PCR; TCRdb stores in-frame clones only, minus some. The sample has about 270,000 clones, roughly 85% seen once; the top ten hold roughly 3%. The specimen was peripheral blood. The receptor source for this set is a woman between 18 and 29 years old with acute or convalescent COVID-19. The CDR3 runs from the conserved cysteine through the conserved F or W. Clone sizes are given selectively: once, few, many, or a class where the clone is expanded.

V gene	clone size	J gene	CDR3 protein
TRBV6-6	-	TRBJ1-3	CASSLSGTVRSTGNTIYF
TRBV4-2	-	TRBJ2-1	CASSPGTSGSQRDEQFF
TRBV9	-	TRBJ2-5	CASSVASGADPGGETQYF
TRBV9	-	TRBJ1-1	CASSVDYRGKTEAFF
TRBV5-1	-	TRBJ2-5	CASRAQGRETQYF
TRBV5-1	-	TRBJ2-7	CASSLAAVGTTYEQYF
TRBV28	few	TRBJ1-2	CASSSSHYGYTF
TRBV7-2	once	TRBJ1-5	CASSKDSDNQPQHF
TRBV19	-	TRBJ2-4	CASQLTGGRNIQYF
TRBV6-5	-	TRBJ2-1	CASSTSGSYNEQFF
TRBV6-2/TRBV6-3	-	TRBJ2-1	CASSSLAGSYNEQFF
TRBV25-1	-	TRBJ1-4	CASSSGGLGEKLFF
TRBV28	-	TRBJ1-5	CASQAPWGNQPQHF
TRBV7-2	-	TRBJ2-1	CASSRGLVRSYNEQFF
TRBV7-2	-	TRBJ2-1	CASSLAIDNEQFF
TRBV18	once	TRBJ2-7	CASSPQGSVRPYEQYF
TRBV28	-	TRBJ2-4	CASKDRGKNIQYF
TRBV7-2	-	TRBJ2-1	CASSLELAVRSVEQFF
TRBV6-5	-	TRBJ1-4	CASSYSKWLNSQLFF
TRBV7-2	-	TRBJ1-4	CASSLLDRGKLFF
TRBV18	once	TRBJ1-3	CASSPGQGSGNTIYF
TRBV14	-	TRBJ2-2	CASSQPGTEYTGELFF
TRBV9	-	TRBJ2-7	CASSGGQGRMYEQYF
TRBV25-1	-	TRBJ1-1	CASNHQGNTEAFF
TRBV28	-	TRBJ2-5	CASSLYLEETQYF
TRBV6-2/TRBV6-3	few	TRBJ2-6	CASSFGAGANVLTF
TRBV7-8	few	TRBJ2-7	CASSTRTGGGDEQYF
TRBV3-1/TRBV3-2	-	TRBJ1-1	CASSLIWTGGNTEAFF
TRBV28	-	TRBJ2-1	CASSQTSGSGFF
TRBV29-1	-	TRBJ2-3	CSVAVADGRLAGEDTQYF
TRBV10-1	-	TRBJ2-1	CASSDPTSGRAEQFF
TRBV24-1	once	TRBJ2-2	CATSDVTGSGELFF
TRBV5-1	-	TRBJ1-1	CASSLTGSGNTEAFF
TRBV3-1/TRBV3-2	-	TRBJ1-5	CASSQEFPPTNQPQHF
TRBV19	-	TRBJ1-4	CASSLTGVEKLFF
TRBV18	-	TRBJ2-1	CASSPSTGYPGGEQFF
TRBV30	-	TRBJ1-2	CAWTGGFYGYTF
TRBV7-8	-	TRBJ2-1	CASSLARDRVINEQFF
TRBV14	-	TRBJ2-5	CASSPGTGNTQYF
TRBV19	few	TRBJ1-4	CASSSMAVRGEKLFF
TRBV6-5	few	TRBJ1-2	CASRKRTGGYGYTF
TRBV2	few	TRBJ1-3	CASSEALHRGEGNTIYF
TRBV7-9	-	TRBJ2-7	CASSPGQGLRYEQYF
TRBV7-9	-	TRBJ2-1	CASSLGSSGRAQFF
TRBV2	-	TRBJ2-3	CASNGQGRDTQYF
TRBV5-4	-	TRBJ2-1	CASSLGSLYNEQFF
TRBV27	few	TRBJ1-2	CASSPTASTDSFNYGYTF
TRBV7-9	few	TRBJ2-3	CASSLDSGEATQYF
TRBV3-1/TRBV3-2	-	TRBJ2-1	CASSQGGGVYNEQFF
TRBV19	-	TRBJ1-5	CASSPGGSQPQHF
TRBV5-1	-	TRBJ2-1	CASSFTGDEQFF
TRBV5-1	-	TRBJ2-3	CASSYRTTPSTDTQYF
TRBV6-1	many	TRBJ2-3	CASSDLLAGGTQYF
TRBV7-9	-	TRBJ2-3	CASSLVLASAVDTQYF
TRBV5-4	-	TRBJ1-4	CASSLRTAVNEKLFF